The clone carrying this T cell receptor (beta chain) was picked up a small number of times. Its specificity is unknown. Sequenced by immunoSEQ multiplex PCR; TCRdb stores in-frame clones only, minus some. The sample consists of 55,000 to 75,000 clones, around 85% of them appearing once. The CDR3 sequence is 15 residues long. Per the germline V gene, CDR1 is SGHTA and CDR2 is FQGNSA. J lost 4 bases, V lost 4 bases, and 4 bases had no gene match. These data are taken from a study of glioma-infiltrating T cells after dendritic cell vaccination. Study-wide background: Patients had newly diagnosed or recurrent glioblastoma and received dendritic cell vaccines.

Time point: after dendritic cell vaccination, including at tumor progression/relapse. Blood PBMC samples: pre-vaccination, two weeks post third vaccination, and at tumor progression. Points from the study as a whole: No direct clonality-survival link was found; a diverse polyclonal response may matter.

The rearrangement uses TRBV7-2 and TRBJ2-5; 12 nucleotides match TRBD2. The sequenced sample was blood, obtained after dendritic cell vaccination. The receptor was derived from a human donor with glioblastoma. CDR3 DNA: TGTGCCAGCAGCTCCCTGACTAGCGGGGGAGAGACCCAGTACTTC. This sequence encodes CASSSLTSGGETQYF. Combining the CDR3 with reference TRBV7-2 and TRBJ2-5 gives the whole variable domain GAGVSQSPSNKVTEKGKDVELRCDPISGHTALYWYRQSLGQGLEFLIYFQGNSAPDKSGLPSDRFSAERTGGSVSTLTIQRTQQEDSAVYLCASSSLTSGGETQYFGPGTRLLVL.